This T cell receptor beta chain was obtained from a study of T cell clusters in autoimmune cytopenias. For the study at large: A median age of 59 years and mean of approximately 50 years characterized healthy donor controls.

A note on this clonotype: Antigen unknown.

TRB amplification used approximately 250 ng of peripheral blood genomic DNA. Germline V gives CDR1 SGHRS, CDR2 YFSETQ. The CDR3 spans 18 residues. Whole-study results and caveats: TRB repertoire shifts in secondary cytopenia and chronic lymphocytic leukemia mostly reflected lymphoma, not autoimmunity. Primary autoimmune cytopenia patients appeared to lack physiological T cell clusters present in healthy donors.

TRB was amplified by touch-down multiplex PCR, primer pools A and B combined. TCRdb reanalyzed the multiplex PCR reads and collapses them to one entry per CDR3 protein, without DNA. This sample's table has 5,000 to 7,000 distinct CDR3 sequences. These records were also assigned to another study, of T cell repertoires in aging, cancer and after chemotherapy. That paper adds: Clear clonal overlap appeared across healthy donor samples taken over several months to years.

This receptor was identified in a human donor in good health. Sequencing used peripheral blood. The V and J genes are TRBV5-1 and TRBJ1-2; TCRdb picks TRBD1, but there is no DNA to check that call. The CDR3 spells CASSLWTGTGLSNYGYTF.